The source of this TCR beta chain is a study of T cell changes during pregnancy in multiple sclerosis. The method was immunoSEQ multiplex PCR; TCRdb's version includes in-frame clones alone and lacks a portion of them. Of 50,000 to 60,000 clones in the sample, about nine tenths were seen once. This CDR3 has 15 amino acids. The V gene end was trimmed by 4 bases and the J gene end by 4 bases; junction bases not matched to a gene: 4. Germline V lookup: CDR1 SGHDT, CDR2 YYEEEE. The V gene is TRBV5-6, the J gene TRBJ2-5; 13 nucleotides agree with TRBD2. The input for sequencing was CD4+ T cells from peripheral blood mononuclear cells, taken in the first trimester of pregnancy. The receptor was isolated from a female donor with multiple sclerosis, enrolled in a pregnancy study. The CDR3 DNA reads TGTGCCAGCAGCCGACTAGCGGGGGGTGTAGAGACCCAGTACTTC. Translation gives CASSRLAGGVETQYF. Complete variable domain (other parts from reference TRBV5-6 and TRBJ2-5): DAGVTQSPTHLIKTRGQQVTLRCSPKSGHDTVSWYQQALGQGPQFIFQYYEEEERQRGNFPDRFSGHQFPNYSSELNVNALLLGDSALYLCASSRLAGGVETQYFGPGTRLLVL.